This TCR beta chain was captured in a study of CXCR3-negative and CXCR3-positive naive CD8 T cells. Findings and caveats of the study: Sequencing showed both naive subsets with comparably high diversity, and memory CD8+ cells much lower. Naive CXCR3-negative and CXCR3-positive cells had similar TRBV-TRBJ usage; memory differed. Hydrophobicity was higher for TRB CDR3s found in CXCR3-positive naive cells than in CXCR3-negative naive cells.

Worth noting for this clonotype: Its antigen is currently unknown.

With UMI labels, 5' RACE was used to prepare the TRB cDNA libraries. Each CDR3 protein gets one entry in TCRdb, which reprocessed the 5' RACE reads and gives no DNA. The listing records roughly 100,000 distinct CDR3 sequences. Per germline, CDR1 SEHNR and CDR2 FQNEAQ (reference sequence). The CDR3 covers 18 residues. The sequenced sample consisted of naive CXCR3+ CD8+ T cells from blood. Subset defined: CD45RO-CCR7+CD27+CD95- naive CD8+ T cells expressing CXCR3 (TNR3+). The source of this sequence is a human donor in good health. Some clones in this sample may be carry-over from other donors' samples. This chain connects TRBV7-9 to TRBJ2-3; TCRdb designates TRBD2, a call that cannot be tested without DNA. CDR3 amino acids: CASSLATSGGARKDTQYF.